This TCR beta chain derives from a study of blood T cell repertoires in COVID-19. Profiled with immunoSEQ multiplex PCR; TCRdb holds only in-frame clones, not every one. Of some 98,000 clones detected, about 80% appear once; the ten largest clones hold approximately 11%. Losses at the gene ends were 2 bases for V and 1 base for J; bases not matched to a gene: 4. The V gene's germline CDR1 is SGHTA and CDR2 FQGNSA. The CDR3 consists of 17 residues. The sequenced sample consisted of peripheral blood. This TCR was sampled from a man in his 70s with active or convalescent COVID-19. The chain employs TRBV7-2 and TRBJ2-2, with 10 nucleotides matching TRBD1. The CDR3 coding sequence is TGTGCCAGCAGCTTATTTTGGGACAGGGGGAACACCGGGGAGCTGTTTTTT. It is translated as CASSLFWDRGNTGELFF.